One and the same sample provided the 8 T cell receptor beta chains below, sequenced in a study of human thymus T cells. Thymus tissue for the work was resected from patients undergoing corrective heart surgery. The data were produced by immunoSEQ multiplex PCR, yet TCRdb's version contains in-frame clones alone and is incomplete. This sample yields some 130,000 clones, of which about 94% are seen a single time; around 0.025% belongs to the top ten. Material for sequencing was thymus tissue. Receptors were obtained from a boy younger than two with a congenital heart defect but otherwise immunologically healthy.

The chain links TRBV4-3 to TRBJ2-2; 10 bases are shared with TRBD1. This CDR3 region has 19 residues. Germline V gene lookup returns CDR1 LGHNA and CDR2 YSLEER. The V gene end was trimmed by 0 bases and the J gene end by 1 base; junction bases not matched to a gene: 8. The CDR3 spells CASSQDFKRDRGNTGELFF. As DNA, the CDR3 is TGCGCCAGCAGCCAAGATTTTAAGCGGGACAGGGGGAACACCGGGGAGCTGTTTTTT.

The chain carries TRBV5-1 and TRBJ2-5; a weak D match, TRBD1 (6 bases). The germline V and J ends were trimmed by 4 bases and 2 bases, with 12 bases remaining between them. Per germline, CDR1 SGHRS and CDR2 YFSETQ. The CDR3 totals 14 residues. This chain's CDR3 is CASSPGHFQETQYF. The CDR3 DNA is TGCGCCAGCAGCCCGGGACACTTTCAAGAGACCCAGTACTTC.

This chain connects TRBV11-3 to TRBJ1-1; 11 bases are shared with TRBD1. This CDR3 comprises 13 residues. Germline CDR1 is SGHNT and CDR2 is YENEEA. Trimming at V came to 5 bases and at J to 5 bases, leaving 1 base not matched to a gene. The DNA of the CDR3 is TGTGCCAGCAGCCGGGACAGGGGGACTGAAGCTTTCTTT. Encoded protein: CASSRDRGTEAFF.

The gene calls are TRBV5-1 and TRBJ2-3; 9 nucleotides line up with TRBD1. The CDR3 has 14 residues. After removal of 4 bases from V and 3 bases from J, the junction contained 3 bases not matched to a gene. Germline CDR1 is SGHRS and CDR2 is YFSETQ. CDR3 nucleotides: TGCGCCAGCAGCCACGGACAGGGGACAGATACGCAGTATTTT. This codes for CASSHGQGTDTQYF.

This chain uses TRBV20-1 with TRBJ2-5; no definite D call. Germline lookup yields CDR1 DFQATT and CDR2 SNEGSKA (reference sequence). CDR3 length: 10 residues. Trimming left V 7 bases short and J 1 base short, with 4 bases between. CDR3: CSGRQETQYF. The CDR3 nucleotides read TGCAGTGGACGCCAAGAGACCCAGTACTTC.

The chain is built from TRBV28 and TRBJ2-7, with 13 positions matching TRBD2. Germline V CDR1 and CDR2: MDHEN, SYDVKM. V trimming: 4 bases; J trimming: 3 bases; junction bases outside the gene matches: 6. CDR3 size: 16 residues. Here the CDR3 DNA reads TGTGCCAGCAGTTCAGGACTAGCGGGGGTGAACTACGAGCAGTACTTC. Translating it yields CASSSGLAGVNYEQYF.

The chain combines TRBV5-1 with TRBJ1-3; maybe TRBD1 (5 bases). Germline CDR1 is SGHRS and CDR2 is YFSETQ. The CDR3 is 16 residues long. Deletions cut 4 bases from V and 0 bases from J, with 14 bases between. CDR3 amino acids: CASSGRPGLSGNTIYF. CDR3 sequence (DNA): TGCGCCAGCAGCGGACGTCCGGGACTCTCTGGAAACACCATATATTTT.

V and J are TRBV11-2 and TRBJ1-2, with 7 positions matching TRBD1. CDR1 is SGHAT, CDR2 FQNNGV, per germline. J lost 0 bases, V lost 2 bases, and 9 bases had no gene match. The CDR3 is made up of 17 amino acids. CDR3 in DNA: TGTGCCAGCAGCTTAAACTACAGGGGCCGAACTAACTATGGCTACACCTTC. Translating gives CASSLNYRGRTNYGYTF.